This passage covers 9 T cell receptor beta chains from one sample sequenced in a study of tumor and adjacent non-tumor tissue in lung cancer (dated by TCRdb to between 2018 and 2020). The library was obtained by multiplex PCR. TCRdb lists the instrument as Illumina HiSeq 2500. TCRbeta libraries were constructed through three rounds of nested PCR with primers (Table S4) according to protocols adapted from ARM-PCR. TCRdb reran the public reads through fastp at Q25 and MiXCR, keeping productive beta chains. CDR3 protein sequences are deduplicated, and each keeps its most common genes and DNA. In all, the sample holds 120,000 or so distinct CDR3 sequences, and 66% of those were seen once. The ten largest clones take up more than 10% of the sample. Bulk unsorted tissue served as the source for RNA extraction, and RNA quality was assessed using a NanoDrop ND-1000 and an Agilent 2100. The specimen was lung tumor tissue. Receptors originate from a man in his thirties or forties with non-small cell lung cancer.

This clonotype was seen many times. This chain connects TRBV28 to TRBJ1-2; TRBD1 is a possible D gene (5 bases). V lost 5 bases and J 3 bases, leaving 10 bases between the germline ends. The germline CDR1 and CDR2 sequences are MDHEN and SYDVKM. The CDR3 is 13 amino acids. The CDR3 loop reads CASSPGTHYGYTF. CDR3 in DNA: TGTGCCAGCAGTCCCGGGACCCACTATGGCTACACCTTC.

This clonotype was seen repeatedly, ten times or more. The rearrangement joins TRBV11-2 to TRBJ2-3; TRBD2 might be the D (7 bases). The CDR3 runs 14 residues. With 5 bases removed from V and 6 bases from J, the gap between germline ends came to 15 bases. CDR1 and CDR2 from the germline V gene are SGHAT and FQNNGV. DNA for the CDR3: TGTGCCAGCAGCGGCACGGGGGGCGTGGATACGCAGTATTTT. As protein: CASSGTGGVDTQYF.

The chain uses TRBV28 and TRBJ1-4, with 9 bases aligning to TRBD1. This CDR3 contains 16 residues. CDR1 and CDR2 (germline): MDHEN, SYDVKM. V was clipped by 5 bases and J by 7 bases; unmatched bases: 11. The CDR3 is CASSTFSTGGSEKLFF. Here the CDR3 DNA reads TGTGCCAGCAGTACCTTCTCGACAGGGGGTAGTGAAAAACTGTTTTTT.

Concerning this clonotype itself: An end of the junction does not agree with germline; a read error may underlie this. The V and J genes are TRBV6-5 and TRBJ2-3, with TRBD1 matching over 9 bases. The CDR3 totals 16 residues. Germline CDR1 is MNHEY and CDR2 is SVGAGI. CDR3 in DNA: TGTGCCAGGAGTTCGATACAGGGGGCTGGCACAGATACGCAGTATTTT. This gives the protein CARSSIQGAGTDTQYF.

This clonotype was detected a few times. The J gene is TRBJ1-5, the V gene TRBV12-3 or TRBV12-4; the D is unclear. The CDR3 contains 13 residues. The V end lost 6 bases, the J end lost 4 bases, and 10 bases lay between the germline ends. As DNA, the CDR3 is TGTGCCAGCAGCCAAGACGGGAATCAGCCCCAGCATTTT. Translating it yields CASSQDGNQPQHF.

This clonotype was observed at least ten times. The chain is built from TRBV20-1 and TRBJ2-1, with a weak D call TRBD2 (6 bases). This CDR3 has 14 residues. V lost 2 bases and J 4 bases, leaving 12 bases between the germline ends. Germline CDR1 reads DFQATT; CDR2 reads SNEGSKA (reference sequence). CDR3: CSARPWRDYNEQFF. In nucleotides, the CDR3 is TGCAGTGCTAGACCTTGGAGGGATTACAATGAGCAGTTCTTC.

At least ten counts were recorded for this clonotype. The gene calls are TRBV12-3 or TRBV12-4 and TRBJ2-3; D is possibly TRBD2 (6 bases). Trimming took off 10 bases at V and 4 bases at J, with 15 bases between the two ends. CDR3 length: 13 residues. The DNA of the CDR3 is TGTGCCACCGGGACTTCCCCCGCAGATACGCAGTATTTT. Protein product: CATGTSPADTQYF.

The chain links TRBV4-1 to TRBJ2-7, with D possibly being TRBD2 (5 bases). V gave up 1 base and J gave up 8 bases, with 12 bases separating them. Germline assignment: CDR1 MGHRA and CDR2 YSYEKL. CDR3 size: 13 residues. The CDR3 is CASSQVGSYKQYF. CDR3 in DNA: TGCGCCAGCAGCCAAGTTGGGAGCTATAAGCAGTACTTC.

The chain employs TRBV11-2 and TRBJ1-2; D perhaps matches TRBD1 (6 bases). V shed 5 bases and J shed 0 bases, with 13 bases lying between them. The CDR3 has 15 residues. Germline CDR1 and CDR2: SGHAT and FQNNGV. CDR3 sequence (DNA): TGTGCCAGCAGCGCCGACAGGATGTCTAACTATGGCTACACCTTC. Its protein product is CASSADRMSNYGYTF.